These T cell receptor beta chains were read from a single sample in a study of cytomegalovirus exposure and HLA in healthy donors. Assay: immunoSEQ multiplex PCR; the TCRdb copy retains only in-frame clones and omits some. Among around 200,000 clones, around two thirds were seen once, and the ten largest hold around 2.9%. Sequencing was performed on PBMCs. All receptors derive from a man aged 35 to 55 in good health and CMV-seronegative. CDR3s include the opening cysteine and the closing phenylalanine or tryptophan. A D gene is named only where the DNA matches it firmly. Where a row states a size, it is once, few, many or the class of an expanded clone; other rows omit it.

J: TRBJ2-6; D: .; size: .; length: 15; V: TRBV7-2; CDR3: CASSFVASGANVLTF; DNA: TGTGCCAGCAGCTTTGTGGCCTCTGGGGCCAACGTCCTGACTTTC
J: TRBJ2-3; D: .; size: few; length: 14; V: TRBV7-9; CDR3: CASSFTGRGDTQYF; DNA: TGTGCCAGCAGCTTCACTGGACGGGGAGATACGCAGTATTTT
J: TRBJ1-1; D: TRBD1; size: .; length: 16; V: TRBV18; CDR3: CASSPGDRVIGTEAFF; DNA: TGTGCCAGCTCACCTGGGGACAGGGTGATAGGCACTGAAGCTTTCTTT
J: TRBJ2-6; D: .; size: once; length: 15; V: TRBV19; CDR3: CASSIFHSGANVLTF; DNA: TGTGCCAGTAGTATTTTCCACTCTGGGGCCAACGTCCTGACTTTC
J: TRBJ2-4; D: .; size: .; length: 16; V: TRBV4-1; CDR3: CASSQAVKESKNIQYF; DNA: TGCGCCAGCAGCCAAGCTGTCAAGGAGAGCAAAAACATTCAGTACTTC
J: TRBJ1-1; D: .; size: few; length: 11; V: TRBV6-1; CDR3: CASSGHNEAFF; DNA: TGTGCCAGCAGTGGGCACAATGAAGCTTTCTTT
J: TRBJ1-1; D: .; size: .; length: 12; V: TRBV19; CDR3: CASMRENTEAFF; DNA: TGTGCCAGTATGAGGGAGAACACTGAAGCTTTCTTT
J: TRBJ1-6; D: TRBD1; size: .; length: 19; V: TRBV5-6; CDR3: CASSSSISGQGLGNSPLHF; DNA: TGTGCCAGCAGCTCGTCTATATCGGGACAGGGGTTGGGGAATTCACCCCTCCACTTT
J: TRBJ2-7; D: .; size: .; length: 14; V: TRBV11-3; CDR3: CASSLRWGDYEQYF; DNA: TGTGCCAGCAGCTTACGATGGGGGGACTACGAGCAGTACTTC
J: TRBJ2-1; D: .; size: .; length: 15; V: TRBV11-3; CDR3: CASSLGTSSYNEQFF; DNA: TGTGCCAGCAGCTTGGGCACGAGCTCCTACAATGAGCAGTTCTTC
J: TRBJ1-5; D: .; size: once; length: 13; V: TRBV29-1; CDR3: CSVAGNTNQPQHF; DNA: TGCAGCGTTGCAGGGAATACCAATCAGCCCCAGCATTTT
J: TRBJ1-1; D: .; size: .; length: 13; V: TRBV19; CDR3: CASSTTANTEAFF; DNA: TGTGCCAGTAGTACAACAGCGAACACTGAAGCTTTCTTT
J: TRBJ2-3; D: .; size: .; length: 17; V: TRBV11-3; CDR3: CASSGRVGGTSTDTQYF; DNA: TGTGCCAGCAGTGGCCGGGTTGGTGGGACTAGCACAGATACGCAGTATTTT
J: TRBJ2-3; D: .; size: .; length: 14; V: TRBV14; CDR3: CASSQERRTDTQYF; DNA: TGTGCCAGCAGCCAAGAGCGGCGCACAGATACGCAGTATTTT
J: TRBJ2-3; D: .; size: .; length: 11; V: TRBV10-3; CDR3: CATGVADTQYF; DNA: TGTGCCACCGGGGTGGCAGATACGCAGTATTTT
J: TRBJ2-3; D: .; size: .; length: 13; V: TRBV6-4; CDR3: CASSLTGTDTQYF; DNA: TGTGCCAGCAGCCTTACAGGGACGGATACGCAGTATTTT
J: TRBJ2-5; D: TRBD2; size: few; length: 15; V: TRBV5-1; CDR3: CASRDSGGAQETQYF; DNA: TGCGCCAGCAGAGATAGCGGGGGGGCCCAAGAGACCCAGTACTTC
J: TRBJ2-5; D: .; size: few; length: 14; V: TRBV9; CDR3: CASSVEQSQETQYF; DNA: TGTGCCAGCAGCGTAGAACAGAGCCAAGAGACCCAGTACTTC
J: TRBJ2-7; D: .; size: .; length: 16; V: TRBV21-1; CDR3: CASSTMPGQASYEQYF; DNA: TGTGCCAGCAGCACAATGCCGGGACAGGCTAGCTACGAGCAGTACTTC
J: TRBJ1-2; D: TRBD1; size: .; length: 14; V: TRBV11-2; CDR3: CASSLQGAYNGYTF; DNA: TGTGCCAGCAGCCTACAGGGGGCGTATAATGGCTACACCTTC
J: TRBJ1-4; D: .; size: .; length: 15; V: TRBV27; CDR3: CASSLISATNEKLFF; DNA: TGTGCCAGCAGTTTGATCAGCGCAACTAATGAAAAACTGTTTTTT
J: TRBJ1-1; D: .; size: .; length: 15; V: TRBV2; CDR3: CASRVTEARNTEAFF; DNA: TGTGCCAGCAGGGTGACGGAGGCAAGGAACACTGAAGCTTTCTTT